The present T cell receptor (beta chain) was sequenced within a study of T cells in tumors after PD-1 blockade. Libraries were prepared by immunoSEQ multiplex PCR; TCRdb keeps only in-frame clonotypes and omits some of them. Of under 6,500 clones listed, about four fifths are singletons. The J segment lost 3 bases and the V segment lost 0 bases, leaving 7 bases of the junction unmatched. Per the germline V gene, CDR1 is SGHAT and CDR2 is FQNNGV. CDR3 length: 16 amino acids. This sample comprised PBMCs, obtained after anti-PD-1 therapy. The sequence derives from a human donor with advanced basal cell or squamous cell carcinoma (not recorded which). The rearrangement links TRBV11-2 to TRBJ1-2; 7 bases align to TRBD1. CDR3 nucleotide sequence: TGTGCCAGCAGCTTAGATCAAACAGGGGTTTACTATGGCTACACCTTC. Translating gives CASSLDQTGVYYGYTF.